The 10 T cell receptor beta chains listed next were all sequenced from one sample in a study of PD-1 blockade in mismatch repair-deficient tumors. Sequencing was performed with immunoSEQ multiplex PCR; in TCRdb, only in-frame clones are kept and a portion is missing. The profile shows around 37,000 clones, 75% to 90% of them singletons. This specimen consisted of PBMCs, obtained 38 to 40 weeks after starting pembrolizumab. These receptors came from an adult with mismatch repair-deficient cancer.

This chain joins TRBV28 and TRBJ1-2; D is possibly TRBD1 (5 bases). Germline V gene lookup returns CDR1 MDHEN and CDR2 SYDVKM. The CDR3 contains 14 residues. Trimming took off 6 bases at V and 4 bases at J, with 15 bases between the two ends. CDR3 protein: CASRQTTGGYGYTF. CDR3 DNA sequence: TGTGCCAGCAGGCAGACCACCGGGGGCTATGGCTACACCTTC.

This chain uses TRBV5-6 with TRBJ1-1; no reliable D call. This CDR3 is built from 15 residues. Between the trimmed V and J ends, which lost 0 bases and 4 bases, there was a span of 13 bases. Germline V gene sequence: CDR1 SGHDT, CDR2 YYEEEE. This chain's CDR3 is CASSLGPGWSTEAFF. CDR3 sequence (DNA): TGTGCCAGCAGCTTGGGGCCGGGGTGGAGCACTGAAGCTTTCTTT.

This chain links TRBV5-8 with TRBJ2-1; a weak D match, TRBD2 (6 bases). Germline V gene sequence: CDR1 SGHTS, CDR2 YDEGEE. Deletions cut 0 bases from V and 8 bases from J, with 18 bases between. The CDR3 spans 16 residues. In DNA form, the CDR3 reads TGTGCCAGCAGCTTGGGGGCGGGAAGATGGGGACATGAGCAGTTCTTC. This encodes CASSLGAGRWGHEQFF.

The chain recombines TRBV28 with TRBJ1-5, with D possibly matching TRBD1 (5 bases). This CDR3 comprises 17 residues. V was cut by 2 bases and J by 5 bases, with 19 bases left in between. CDR1 and CDR2 (germline): MDHEN, SYDVKM. CDR3 in amino acids: CASSLRLTAETDQPQHF. The CDR3 DNA follows: TGTGCCAGCAGTTTAAGGTTGACAGCAGAAACGGATCAGCCCCAGCATTTT.

The genes are TRBV18 and TRBJ1-2; TRBD1 might be the D (6 bases). Trimming pared 3 bases from V and 4 bases from J, leaving 12 bases between. The CDR3 length is 14 residues. Looked up from germline, CDR1 is KGHSH and CDR2 is LQKENI. The CDR3 nucleotides are TGTGCCAGCTCACCGGCAGGGGTCACCTATGGCTACACCTTC. This sequence encodes CASSPAGVTYGYTF.

The chain has TRBV19 and TRBJ1-5, with a tentative D call TRBD1 (6 bases). CDR3 length: 15 residues. V was cut by 5 bases and J by 3 bases, with 14 bases left in between. From germline, CDR1 is LNHDA and CDR2 SQIVND (reference sequence). The CDR3 nucleotides are TGTGCCAGTAGTTGGGGAGGGGGTTACAATCAGCCCCAGCATTTT. Protein: CASSWGGGYNQPQHF.

This rearrangement joins TRBV7-9 to TRBJ1-1; D is unresolved. Germline values: CDR1 SEHNR, CDR2 FQNEAQ (reference sequence). The CDR3 spans 14 residues. Trimming removed 5 bases from V and 2 bases from J, with 12 bases in between. The CDR3 DNA reads TGTGCCAGCAGCCCACTTTTGGGCAACACTGAAGCTTTCTTT. It yields the protein CASSPLLGNTEAFF.

The V gene is TRBV5-3, the J gene TRBJ1-1, with a weak D call TRBD1 (6 bases). TRBV5-3 is annotated as an ORF whose role is uncertain. V lost 0 bases and J 11 bases, leaving 17 bases between the germline ends. The CDR3 is made up of 14 amino acids. The CDR3 nucleotides read TGTGCCAGAAGCTTGGTGATGCGGGGGCGGCCGGCTTTCTTT. Its translation is CARSLVMRGRPAFF.

The chain combines TRBV5-6 with TRBJ2-2; TRBD2 might be the D (5 bases). The germline V gene encodes CDR1 SGHDT and CDR2 YYEEEE. This CDR3 comprises 16 residues. Trimming left V 0 bases short and J 7 bases short, with 16 bases between. The CDR3 is CASSLGTSRKGGELFF. The DNA of the CDR3 is TGTGCCAGCAGCTTGGGAACTAGTCGAAAGGGCGGGGAGCTGTTTTTT.

The chain carries TRBV11-3 and TRBJ1-6; TRBD1 agrees at 10 bases. Germline CDR1 SGHNT, CDR2 YENEEA. The ends lost 5 bases at V and 7 bases at J; junction bases unmatched: 5. This CDR3 is built from 15 residues. CDR3 coding DNA: TGTGCCAGCAGCCCGACAGGGGGCGGGAATTCACCCCTCCACTTT. This sequence encodes CASSPTGGGNSPLHF.